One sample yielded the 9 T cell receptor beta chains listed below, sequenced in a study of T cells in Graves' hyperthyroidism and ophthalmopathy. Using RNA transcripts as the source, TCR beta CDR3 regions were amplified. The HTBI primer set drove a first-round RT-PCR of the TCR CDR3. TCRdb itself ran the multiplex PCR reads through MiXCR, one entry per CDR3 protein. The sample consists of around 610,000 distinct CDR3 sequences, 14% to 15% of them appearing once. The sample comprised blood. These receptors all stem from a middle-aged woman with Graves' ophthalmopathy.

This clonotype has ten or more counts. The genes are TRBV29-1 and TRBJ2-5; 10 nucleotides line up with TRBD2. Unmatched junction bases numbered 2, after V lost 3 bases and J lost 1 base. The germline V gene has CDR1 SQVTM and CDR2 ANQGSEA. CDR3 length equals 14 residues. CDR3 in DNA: TGCAGCGTTGATAGCGGGAGGTTCCAAGAGACCCAGTACTTC. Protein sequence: CSVDSGRFQETQYF.

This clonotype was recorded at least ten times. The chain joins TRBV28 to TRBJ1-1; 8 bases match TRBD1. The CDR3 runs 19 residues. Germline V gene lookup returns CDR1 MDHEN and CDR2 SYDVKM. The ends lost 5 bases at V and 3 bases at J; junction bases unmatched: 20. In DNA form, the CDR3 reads TGTGCCAGCAGTCCCTTCGCCAGGGGGCATCTCGCAGTGGACACTGAAGCTTTCTTT. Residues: CASSPFARGHLAVDTEAFF.

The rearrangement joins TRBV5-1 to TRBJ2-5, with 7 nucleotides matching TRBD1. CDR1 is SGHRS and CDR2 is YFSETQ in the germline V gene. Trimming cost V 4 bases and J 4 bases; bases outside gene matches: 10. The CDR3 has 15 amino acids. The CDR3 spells CASSHQDRPLETQYF. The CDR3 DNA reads TGCGCCAGCAGCCATCAGGACAGGCCTTTAGAGACCCAGTACTTC.

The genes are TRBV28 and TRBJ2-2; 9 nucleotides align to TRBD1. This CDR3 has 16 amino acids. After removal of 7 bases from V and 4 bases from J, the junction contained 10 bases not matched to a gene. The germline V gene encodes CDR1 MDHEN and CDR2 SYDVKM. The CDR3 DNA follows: TGTGCCAGCACCCCGGGACAGGGCGGTTCCACCGGGGAGCTGTTTTTT. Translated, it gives CASTPGQGGSTGELFF.

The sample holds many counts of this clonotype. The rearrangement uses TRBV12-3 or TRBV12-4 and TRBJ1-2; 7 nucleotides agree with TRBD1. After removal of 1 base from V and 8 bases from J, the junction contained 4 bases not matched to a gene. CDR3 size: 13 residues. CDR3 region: CASSLEGAGGYTF. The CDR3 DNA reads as TGTGCCAGCAGTTTAGAGGGGGCGGGCGGCTACACCTTC.

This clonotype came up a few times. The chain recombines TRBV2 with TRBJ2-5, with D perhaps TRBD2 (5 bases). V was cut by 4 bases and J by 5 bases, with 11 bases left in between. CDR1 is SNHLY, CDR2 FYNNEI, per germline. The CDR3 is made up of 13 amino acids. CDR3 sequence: CASSGEIRETQYF. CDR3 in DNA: TGTGCCAGCAGTGGGGAGATAAGGGAGACCCAGTACTTC. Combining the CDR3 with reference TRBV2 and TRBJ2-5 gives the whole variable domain EPEVTQTPSHQVTQMGQEVILRCVPISNHLYFYWYRQILGQKVEFLVSFYNNEISEKSEIFDDQFSVERPDGSNFTLKIRSTKLEDSAMYFCASSGEIRETQYFGPGTRLLVL.

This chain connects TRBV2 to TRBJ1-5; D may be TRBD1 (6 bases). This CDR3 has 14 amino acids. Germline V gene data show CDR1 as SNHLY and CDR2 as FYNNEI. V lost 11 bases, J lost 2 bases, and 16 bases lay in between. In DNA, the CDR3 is TGTGCCGTATCTGGGGGCTCTCGCAATCAGCCCCAGCATTTT. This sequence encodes CAVSGGSRNQPQHF.

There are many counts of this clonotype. Written as DNA, the CDR3 is TGTGCCAGCAGCTTAAGTCCCTCTGAGGAGCTGTTTTTT. This encodes CASSLSPSEELFF. This chain connects TRBV7-3 to TRBJ2-2; D remains unclear. The length of the CDR3 is 13 residues. Germline values: CDR1 SGHTA, CDR2 FQGTGA. The V end lost 1 base, the J end lost 10 bases, and 10 bases lay between the germline ends. The full variable domain, with the rest looked up from reference TRBV7-3 and TRBJ2-2, is GAGVSQTPSNKVTEKGKYVELRCDPISGHTALYWYRQSLGQGPEFLIYFQGTGAADDSGLPNDRFFAVRPEGSVSTLKIQRTERGDSAVYLCASSLSPSEELFFGEGSRLTVL.

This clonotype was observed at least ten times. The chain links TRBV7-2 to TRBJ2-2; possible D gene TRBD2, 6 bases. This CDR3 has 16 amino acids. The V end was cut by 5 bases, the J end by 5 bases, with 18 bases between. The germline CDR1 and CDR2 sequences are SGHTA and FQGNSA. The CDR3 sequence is CASSPLASAFTGELFF. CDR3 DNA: TGTGCCAGCAGCCCCCTTGCTAGCGCGTTTACCGGGGAGCTGTTTTTT.